Following are 29 T cell receptor beta chains from one sample sequenced in a study of shared clonotypes between healthy human individuals. The table came from immunoSEQ multiplex PCR; TCRdb's copy has only in-frame clones and leaves some out. The sample lists over 950,000 clones; approximately 75% were seen once. Material for sequencing was memory CD4+ T cells from PBMCs. Stated subset: CD45RA-negative fraction. The receptors shown here come from a man aged 18-30 years in good health. Some clones in this sample may be carry-over from other donors' samples.

About this clone itself: Other nucleotide sequences in the sample specify the same CDR3. The V call is TRBV7-2, the J call TRBJ2-7, with 8 bases lining up with TRBD1. The CDR3 loop spans 14 amino acids. The trim removed 4 bases at V and 0 bases at J, leaving 2 bases unmatched. The germline CDR1 and CDR2 sequences are SGHTA and FQGNSA. The CDR3 coding sequence is TGTGCCAGCAGCTCGGACAGGGTCTCCTACGAGCAGTACTTC. Protein sequence: CASSSDRVSYEQYF. Using reference TRBV7-2 and TRBJ2-7 for the parts outside the CDR3, the full variable domain is GAGVSQSPSNKVTEKGKDVELRCDPISGHTALYWYRQSLGQGLEFLIYFQGNSAPDKSGLPSDRFSAERTGGSVSTLTIQRTQQEDSAVYLCASSSDRVSYEQYFGPGTRLTVT.

This clone was detected once. The chain carries TRBV28 and TRBJ1-2; perhaps TRBD1 as D (6 bases). Germline V gene lookup returns CDR1 MDHEN and CDR2 SYDVKM. CDR3 length: 13 amino acids. V lost 6 bases, J lost 4 bases, and 12 bases lay in between. In DNA form, the CDR3 reads TGTGCCAGCAGGGACACAGGGCGCTATGGCTACACCTTC. Translation gives CASRDTGRYGYTF.

This clone has more than one count but fewer than ten. The genes are TRBV7-2 and TRBJ2-3; D tentatively reads TRBD1 or TRBD2 (5 bases each). V lost 1 base and J lost 6, with 14 bases in between. CDR1 is SGHTA and CDR2 is FQGNSA in the germline V gene. This CDR3 has 15 residues. This chain's CDR3 is CASSLGGGEGDTQYF. CDR3 sequence (DNA): TGTGCCAGCAGCTTAGGGGGCGGCGAGGGGGATACGCAGTATTTT.

V and J are TRBV7-6 and TRBJ1-5; D remains unclear. Per germline, CDR1 SGHVS and CDR2 FNYEAQ. The CDR3 has 12 residues. With 3 bases removed from V and 9 bases from J, the gap between germline ends came to 9 bases. The CDR3: CASSFVSGPQHF. CDR3 nucleotide sequence: TGTGCCAGCAGCTTTGTAAGCGGGCCCCAGCATTTT.

CDR3 sequence (DNA): TGCGCCAGCAGCTTGGAAGGGACTAGCGGCGGGGAGCTGTTTTTT. Encoded protein: CASSLEGTSGGELFF. The rearrangement joins TRBV5-1 to TRBJ2-2; 11 positions agree with TRBD2. After removal of 0 bases from V and 7 bases from J, the junction contained 2 bases not matched to a gene. The CDR3 contains 15 residues. The germline gives CDR1 SGHRS, CDR2 YFSETQ.

V and J are TRBV7-9 and TRBJ1-2, with a possible D match to TRBD1 (5 bases). Per the germline V gene, CDR1 is SEHNR and CDR2 is FQNEAQ (reference sequence). V was shortened by 2 bases and J by 7 bases, with 8 bases between the two germline ends. The CDR3 is 12 residues long. CDR3 amino acids: CASSLSDTGYTF. For the CDR3, the DNA is TGTGCCAGCAGCTTATCGGACACTGGCTACACCTTC.

The CDR3: CASSLAGSTADTQYF. The CDR3 bases are TGTGCCAGCAGCTTGGCCGGATCAACAGCGGATACGCAGTATTTT. The chain carries TRBV5-8 and TRBJ2-3; D is ambiguous. CDR1 is SGHTS and CDR2 is YDEGEE in the germline V gene. This CDR3 has 15 residues. V lost 0 bases and J lost 6, with 14 bases in between.

V gene TRBV12-5 combines with J gene TRBJ2-7; D is ambiguous. The CDR3 loop spans 16 amino acids. Germline lookup yields CDR1 LGHNT and CDR2 FRNRAP. V lost 0 bases, J lost 5 bases, and 17 bases lay in between. As DNA, the CDR3 is TGTGCTAGTGGTTTGGTACGAGGTCAAGGCTTGGACGAGCAGTACTTC. Translated, it gives CASGLVRGQGLDEQYF.

The chain is built from TRBV5-1 and TRBJ2-1, with 7 bases fitting TRBD2. This CDR3 comprises 14 residues. The V segment lost 3 bases and the J segment 4 bases; nucleotides outside the gene matches: 4. The V gene's germline CDR1 is SGHRS and CDR2 YFSETQ. The CDR3 protein is CASSWGGNYNEQFF. Here the CDR3 DNA reads TGCGCCAGCAGCTGGGGGGGAAATTACAATGAGCAGTTCTTC. The full variable domain, rest sourced from reference TRBV5-1 and TRBJ2-1, is KAGVTQTPRYLIKTRGQQVTLSCSPISGHRSVSWYQQTPGQGLQFLFEYFSETQRNKGNFPGRFSGRQFSNSRSEMNVSTLELGDSALYLCASSWGGNYNEQFFGPGTRLTVL.

V and J are TRBV28 and TRBJ1-5; no definite D call. V dropped 7 bases and J dropped 5 bases, with 9 bases sitting between them. There are 12 residues in the CDR3. The germline V gene encodes CDR1 MDHEN and CDR2 SYDVKM. DNA of the CDR3: TGTGCCAGCATCGGCGTAGATCAGCCCCAGCATTTT. It is translated as CASIGVDQPQHF.

The V and J genes are TRBV30 and TRBJ2-3; no firm D call. This CDR3 spans 11 amino acids. V dropped 6 bases and J dropped 9 bases, with 13 bases sitting between them. Per the germline V gene, CDR1 is GTSNPN and CDR2 is SVGIG (reference sequence). The CDR3 here is CACSVPRTQYF. The CDR3 bases are TGTGCCTGCTCGGTCCCTCGGACGCAGTATTTT.

The chain joins TRBV7-2 to TRBJ1-1; no clear D gene. CDR1 and CDR2 from the germline V gene are SGHTA and FQGNSA. This CDR3 region has 14 residues. Trimming pared 3 bases from V and 0 bases from J, leaving 8 bases between. The CDR3 nucleotides read TGTGCCAGCAGCTTGCACGCCTTGAACACTGAAGCTTTCTTT. Amino acid sequence: CASSLHALNTEAFF.

Only one count was recorded for this clone. This sequence joins TRBV11-3 and TRBJ1-1; D gene ambiguous. CDR3 length: 13 amino acids. Per germline, CDR1 SGHNT and CDR2 YENEEA. With 5 bases removed from V and 4 bases from J, the gap between germline ends came to 11 bases. The CDR3 spells CASSHGRGTEAFF. The CDR3 DNA follows: TGTGCCAGCAGCCACGGACGGGGCACTGAAGCTTTCTTT.

This sequence joins TRBV4-3 and TRBJ2-7, with D possibly TRBD2 on 6 matching bases. Germline values: CDR1 LGHNA, CDR2 YSLEER. Trimming removed 3 bases from V and 3 bases from J, with 18 bases in between. The CDR3 contains 16 residues. The CDR3 bases are TGCGCCAGCAGCCAGACGGGAGAACAGCTACACTACGAGCAGTACTTC. The encoded protein is CASSQTGEQLHYEQYF.

The rearrangement joins TRBV6-1 to TRBJ1-1; D may be TRBD1 (6 bases). This CDR3 has 16 residues. The germline CDR1 and CDR2 sequences are MNHNS and SASEGT. Trimming cost V 2 bases and J 2 bases, with 15 bases left between them. In DNA, the CDR3 is TGTGCCAGCAGTGAATCTCCAGGACAGCGAAACACTGAAGCTTTCTTT. It yields the protein CASSESPGQRNTEAFF.

This chain links TRBV4-1 with TRBJ1-5; 11 bases agree with TRBD1. Germline loops: CDR1 MGHRA, CDR2 YSYEKL. Unmatched junction bases numbered 14, after V lost 4 bases and J lost 0 bases. This CDR3 has 20 residues. CDR3 protein: CASSRLLPGTGGNSNQPQHF. In nucleotides, the CDR3 is TGCGCCAGCAGCCGCCTGTTGCCCGGGACAGGGGGTAATAGCAATCAGCCCCAGCATTTT.

This chain joins TRBV25-1 and TRBJ2-2; D might be TRBD1 (6 bases). There are 15 residues in the CDR3. Germline V gene data show CDR1 as MGHDK and CDR2 as SYGVNS. V dropped 6 bases and J dropped 7 bases, with 18 bases sitting between them. CDR3 DNA sequence: TGTGCCAGCAGCCGAAGGGGTCAGGGGTTCGGGGAGCTGTTTTTT. Protein product: CASSRRGQGFGELFF.

This CDR3 is CASSLVSSPYQYF. CDR3 sequence (DNA): TGTGCCAGCAGCCTCGTGAGTTCCCCTTATCAGTACTTC. The chain recombines TRBV11-2 with TRBJ2-4; D is unresolved. The V gene lost 5 bases and the J gene lost 12 bases, with 17 bases spanning the gap. The germline V gene has CDR1 SGHAT and CDR2 FQNNGV. The CDR3 is made up of 13 amino acids.

V is TRBV5-1 and J is TRBJ1-3; TRBD1 matches at 9 bases. Germline V gives CDR1 SGHRS, CDR2 YFSETQ. CDR3 length equals 16 residues. V shed 0 bases and J 4 bases; nucleotides not matched to a gene: 5. The CDR3 region is CASSLAGTGSGNTIYF. CDR3 in DNA: TGCGCCAGCAGCTTGGCCGGGACAGGGTCCGGAAACACCATATATTTT.

This clone came up a few times. V is TRBV28 and J is TRBJ1-3; a weak D match, TRBD1 (6 bases). Looked up from germline, CDR1 is MDHEN and CDR2 is SYDVKM. The V and J ends lost 4 bases and 3 bases respectively, with 16 bases between them. The CDR3 contains 16 residues. The CDR3 reads CASSSPDSTYGNTIYF. CDR3 in DNA: TGTGCCAGCAGTTCTCCGGACAGCACCTATGGAAACACCATATATTTT.

The chain couples TRBV6-5 to TRBJ2-1, with TRBD2 identical over 8 bases. Germline CDR1 and CDR2: MNHEY and SVGAGI. The CDR3 runs to 15 residues. Unmatched junction bases numbered 13, after V lost 8 bases and J lost 7 bases. CDR3 region: CASAGAGVLANEQFF. The CDR3 bases are TGTGCCAGCGCCGGAGCGGGAGTGCTAGCGAATGAGCAGTTCTTC.

The gene calls are TRBV6-1 and TRBJ1-4; unclear D gene. Germline V gives CDR1 MNHNS, CDR2 SASEGT. This CDR3 has 15 amino acids. V lost 10 bases, J lost 8 bases, and 23 bases lay in between. Written as DNA, the CDR3 is TGTGCCACCACTAGCCGGTCGGGTACGATCGAAAAACTGTTTTTT. Residues: CATTSRSGTIEKLFF.

Remarks on this clone: Relative to the germline gene, one junction end is altered; a read error may explain this. J is TRBJ2-7 and V is TRBV28, with 8 nucleotides matching TRBD2. The CDR3 is 14 amino acids. Germline CDR1 is MDHEN and CDR2 is SYDVKM. The CDR3 protein is CARSRGGISYEQYF. CDR3 bases: TGTGCCCGCAGTCGGGGGGGGATAAGCTACGAGCAGTACTTC.

The rearrangement links TRBV5-4 to TRBJ1-2; 9 bases match TRBD1. Trimming took 4 bases from V and 2 from J; bases not matched to a gene: 12. CDR1 is SGHNT, CDR2 YYREEE, per germline (reference sequence). The CDR3 has 17 residues. The CDR3 sequence: CASSHAPGQGPNYGYTF. Here the CDR3 DNA reads TGTGCCAGCAGCCACGCTCCGGGACAGGGCCCAAACTATGGCTACACCTTC.

This clone was seen at least ten times. J is TRBJ2-3 and V is TRBV7-2; possibly TRBD2 for D (5 bases). The V gene's germline CDR1 is SGHTA and CDR2 FQGNSA. The CDR3 runs to 14 residues. The germline V and J ends were trimmed by 2 bases and 2 bases, with 8 bases remaining between them. As DNA, the CDR3 is TGTGCCAGCAGCTTACGGCTAGCCACAGATACGCAGTATTTT. Translation: CASSLRLATDTQYF. The full variable domain, its missing parts supplied by reference TRBV7-2 and TRBJ2-3, is GAGVSQSPSNKVTEKGKDVELRCDPISGHTALYWYRQSLGQGLEFLIYFQGNSAPDKSGLPSDRFSAERTGGSVSTLTIQRTQQEDSAVYLCASSLRLATDTQYFGPGTRLTVL.

The V and J genes are TRBV28 and TRBJ2-1; TRBD2 aligns across 9 bases. The germline CDR1 and CDR2 sequences are MDHEN and SYDVKM. The J segment lost 5 bases and the V segment lost 4 bases, leaving 6 bases of the junction unmatched. This CDR3 has 15 amino acids. The CDR3 DNA follows: TGTGCCAGCAGTTACTTAGCGGGAGTCAACAATGAGCAGTTCTTC. It codes for CASSYLAGVNNEQFF. Together with reference TRBV28 and TRBJ2-1, the CDR3 gives the full variable domain: DVKVTQSSRYLVKRTGEKVFLECVQDMDHENMFWYRQDPGLGLRLIYFSYDVKMKEKGDIPEGYSVSREKKERFSLILESASTNQTSMYLCASSYLAGVNNEQFFGPGTRLTVL.

The chain links TRBV30 to TRBJ1-1, with 7 bases lining up with TRBD1. After removal of 4 bases from V and 3 bases from J, the junction contained 5 bases not matched to a gene. The germline CDR1 and CDR2 sequences are GTSNPN and SVGIG (reference sequence). This CDR3 region has 13 residues. The CDR3 DNA sequence: TGTGCCTGGACTTGGGGACAGTACACTGAAGCTTTCTTT. It yields the protein CAWTWGQYTEAFF.

J is TRBJ2-2 and V is TRBV11-3; TRBD2 matches 7 bases. This CDR3 has 15 amino acids. J lost 3 bases, V lost 5 bases, and 6 bases had no gene match. From germline, CDR1 is SGHNT and CDR2 YENEEA. In DNA form, the CDR3 reads TGTGCCAGCAGCGCCGGCCGGGGGGACACCGGGGAGCTGTTTTTT. It yields the protein CASSAGRGDTGELFF. Looking up the rest from reference TRBV11-3 and TRBJ2-2 gives the full variable domain: EAGVVQSPRYKIIEKKQPVAFWCNPISGHNTLYWYLQNLGQGPELLIRYENEEAVDDSQLPKDRFSAERLKGVDSTLKIQPAELGDSAVYLCASSAGRGDTGELFFGEGSRLTVL.

This clone was detected only a few times. Distinct nucleotide sequences in the sample also encode this CDR3. The chain carries TRBV10-1 and TRBJ2-7; D remains ambiguous. CDR3 size: 13 residues. Germline CDR1 and CDR2: WNHNN and SYGVQD (reference sequence). The V gene lost 4 bases and the J gene lost 1 base, with 8 bases spanning the gap. Written as DNA, the CDR3 is TGCGCCAGCAGTGCCGGCGGATCCTACGAGCAGTACTTC. The encoded protein is CASSAGGSYEQYF.